This TCR beta chain was observed in a study of T cells in Graves' hyperthyroidism and ophthalmopathy. Orbital computed tomography, thyroid ultrasound, serum thyroxine and TRAb, and clinical symptoms together informed the diagnoses. RNA transcripts gave rise to amplified TCR beta CDR3 regions. HTBI primers drove first-round RT-PCR of the TCR CDR3. MiXCR, applied by TCRdb to the multiplex PCR reads, yields one record per CDR3 protein. The sample holds about 380,000 distinct CDR3 sequences, roughly 13% seen once. The germline V gene has CDR1 KGHSH and CDR2 LQKENI. The CDR3 covers 11 residues. V lost 3 bases and J 11 bases, leaving 10 bases between the germline ends.

Material for sequencing was blood. This chain connects TRBV18 to TRBJ2-5, with D perhaps TRBD2 (6 bases). This receptor was taken from a woman aged 60 to 75 with Graves' hyperthyroidism. CDR3 region: CASSPSGGQYF. CDR3 DNA sequence: TGTGCCAGCTCACCTTCCGGGGGACAGTACTTC.